This section outlines one TCR beta chain sequence together with its context. What antigen it recognizes has not been identified. Base qualities are not provided; no much larger clone lies one nucleotide away. The germline V gene (reference sequence) specifies MNHEY as CDR1 and SMNVEV as CDR2. The CDR3, cysteine through phenylalanine, is 13 amino acids long. This entry keeps only the CDR3 DNA: 39 bases, framed from base 1. V is cut by 4 bases and J by 5 bases, and the space between the germline ends is 10 bases. This sample is part of a study of chemoradiotherapy in HPV16-positive cancers (dated by TCRdb to 2021 to 2024). Describing the broader study: Candidate HPV-specific T-cell clones and common TCR motifs were defined through functional T-cell assays on cells from a couple of HPV16-positive patients. The study set out to ask whether T-cell immunity against the HPV oncoproteins E6 and E7 changes over the course of chemoradiotherapy and whether that immunity affects survival. Next, the candidate HPV-specific TCRs and motifs were followed in TCR repertoires from roughly 90 patients with HPV-related cancers. Overall study results and their limits: Expansion of candidate HPV-specific clones and E7-related TCR motifs was observed in the tumor microenvironment during treatment, whereas no such expansion was observed for non-HPV-specific T cells. Improved recurrence-free survival in HPV16-positive patients was associated with expansion of HPV-responsive T cells during chemoradiotherapy. The functional definition of HPV-specific T cells came from only a couple of HPV16-positive patients, and the survival association was reported for HPV16-positive patients.

Repertoires were sampled repeatedly over the course of chemoradiotherapy, so clonal expansion could be followed in the tumor microenvironment. Receptors were amplified or captured by the immunoSEQ multiplex PCR assay. TCRdb took this table from immuneACCESS and kept in-frame rearrangements with V and J called. Such tables lack part of the clones; where checked against another copy, unresolved V genes explain under half of the gap, and the rest is unexplained. The table held for this sample gives under 90 clones. The source material was tumor tissue, sampled from a patient who underwent chemoradiotherapy. The chain was built from TRBV27 and TRBJ2-3; matching of 6 bases hints at TRBD2 as the D gene. This sequence originates from a human donor with HPV-associated anogenital cancer. The DNA sequence is TGTGCCAGCAGTTGGGGGGTCGAAGATACGCAGTATTTT. This is translated as CASSWGVEDTQYF.